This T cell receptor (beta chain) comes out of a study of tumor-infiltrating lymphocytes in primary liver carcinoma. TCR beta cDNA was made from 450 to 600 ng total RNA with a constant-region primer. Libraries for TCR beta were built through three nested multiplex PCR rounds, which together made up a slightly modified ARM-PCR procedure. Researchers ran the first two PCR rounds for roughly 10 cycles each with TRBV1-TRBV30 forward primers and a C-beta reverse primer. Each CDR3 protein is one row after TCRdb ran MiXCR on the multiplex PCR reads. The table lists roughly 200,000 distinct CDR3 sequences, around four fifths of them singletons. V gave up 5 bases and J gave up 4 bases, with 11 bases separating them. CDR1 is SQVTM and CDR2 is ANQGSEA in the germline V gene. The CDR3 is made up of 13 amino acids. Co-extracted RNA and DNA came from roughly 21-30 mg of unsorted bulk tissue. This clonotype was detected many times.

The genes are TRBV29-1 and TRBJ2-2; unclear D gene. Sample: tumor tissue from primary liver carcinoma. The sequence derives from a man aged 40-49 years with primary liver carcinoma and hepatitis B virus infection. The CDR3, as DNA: TGCAGCGTTCTAAGCCCAGGCACCGGGGAGCTGTTTTTT. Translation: CSVLSPGTGELFF.